This T cell receptor (beta chain) was sequenced during a study of blood T cell repertoires in COVID-19. Study background: Collection of acute and convalescent COVID-19 samples took place in the United States, Italy and Spain. Nucleic acid was either cDNA or gDNA, and it came from T cells, B-cell-depleted T cells, or PBMCs.

As handled by the study authors: Estimation of nucleated cell counts was performed using reference gene primer amplification. Method: immunoSEQ multiplex PCR; TCRdb's copy keeps in-frame clones and lacks some. The V and J calls and clone size come from that table; D and trimming were worked out from the DNA. There are approximately 290,000 clones in the sample; about 85% occur only once, and about 0.9% lies in the top ten. Seattle patient enrollment occurred during active infection, with longitudinal follow-up thereafter. This CDR3 has 16 amino acids. Trimming cost V 3 bases and J 5 bases, with 20 bases left between them. The germline V gene encodes CDR1 SGHRS and CDR2 YFSETQ.

The chain couples TRBV5-1 to TRBJ1-2; D is ambiguous. Sequences were obtained from peripheral blood. The TCR was taken from a human donor with COVID-19, enrolled during active disease. The donor label of this sample is uncertain. CDR3 nucleotide sequence: TGCGCCAGCAGCTCCGGCCTTGGGGAGGGTCGGTATGGCTACACCTTC. This gives the protein CASSSGLGEGRYGYTF.